Following are 18 T cell receptor beta chains from one sample sequenced in a study of cytomegalovirus exposure and HLA in healthy donors. The PCR used 60 Vbeta and 13 Jbeta primers. Here immunoSEQ multiplex PCR was the method, and the copy in TCRdb shows in-frame clones only, minus some. This repertoire shows 110,000 to 150,000 clones, approximately 70% found once; its top ten account for over 1%. Material for sequencing was PBMCs. The receptor set was obtained from a woman in her thirties or forties in good health and CMV-seronegative.

The CDR3 sequence: CASSLTGNTEAFF. For the CDR3, the DNA is TGTGCCAGCAGCTTAACGGGGAACACTGAAGCTTTCTTT. The chain uses TRBV7-2 and TRBJ1-1; D is unclear. CDR1 is SGHTA and CDR2 is FQGNSA in the germline V gene. V lost 2 bases and J 1 base, leaving 5 bases between the germline ends. The CDR3 totals 13 residues. The full variable domain, with the rest looked up from reference TRBV7-2 and TRBJ1-1, is GAGVSQSPSNKVTEKGKDVELRCDPISGHTALYWYRQSLGQGLEFLIYFQGNSAPDKSGLPSDRFSAERTGGSVSTLTIQRTQQEDSAVYLCASSLTGNTEAFFGQGTRLTVV.

The CDR3, as DNA: TGTGCCAGCATGATGTCTAGCGGGTGGGATGAGCAGTTCTTC. Its protein is CASMMSSGWDEQFF. The genes are TRBV2 and TRBJ2-1; 8 nucleotides agree with TRBD2. J was trimmed by 8 bases and V by 7 bases; bases with no gene match: 10. This CDR3 has 14 residues. Germline CDR1 and CDR2: SNHLY and FYNNEI.

The rearrangement uses TRBV27 and TRBJ1-1, with 7 bases fitting TRBD1. This CDR3 has 13 amino acids. Germline V lookup: CDR1 MNHEY, CDR2 SMNVEV (reference sequence). Unmatched junction bases numbered 3, after V lost 3 bases and J lost 5 bases. DNA of the CDR3: TGTGCCAGCAGTTTGGCAGGGGGGACTGAAGCTTTCTTT. Translating it yields CASSLAGGTEAFF.

This chain joins TRBV4-1 and TRBJ1-5; no reliable D call. The CDR3 is made up of 13 amino acids. Deletions cut 6 bases from V and 1 base from J, with 7 bases between. The germline V gene encodes CDR1 MGHRA and CDR2 YSYEKL. The DNA of the CDR3 is TGCGCCAGCAGTCTACAGAGCAATCAGCCCCAGCATTTT. Encoded protein: CASSLQSNQPQHF.

This chain joins TRBV18 and TRBJ1-1; no clear D. The germline V and J ends were trimmed by 6 bases and 1 base, with 9 bases remaining between them. Germline V gene data show CDR1 as KGHSH and CDR2 as LQKENI. CDR3 length: 13 amino acids. This CDR3 reads CASSHSSNTEAFF. CDR3 bases: TGTGCCAGCTCCCACAGCTCGAACACTGAAGCTTTCTTT.

The chain uses TRBV5-1 and TRBJ2-1; D call uncertain. CDR1 and CDR2 (germline): SGHRS, YFSETQ. V dropped 4 bases and J dropped 4 bases, with 15 bases sitting between them. CDR3 length equals 15 residues. Here the CDR3 DNA reads TGCGCCAGCAGCCCGGATCCCCAGAGGTACAATGAGCAGTTCTTC. Translating it yields CASSPDPQRYNEQFF. Based on the CDR3 plus reference TRBV5-1 and TRBJ2-1, the full variable domain is KAGVTQTPRYLIKTRGQQVTLSCSPISGHRSVSWYQQTPGQGLQFLFEYFSETQRNKGNFPGRFSGRQFSNSRSEMNVSTLELGDSALYLCASSPDPQRYNEQFFGPGTRLTVL.

This clone was seen a handful of times. V is TRBV6-1 and J is TRBJ1-5; D ambiguous. Trimming cost V 8 bases and J 0 bases, with 14 bases left between them. The germline gives CDR1 MNHNS, CDR2 SASEGT. This CDR3 is 15 amino acids long. CDR3 in DNA: TGTGCCAGCGGTCGGACTGGGGATAGCAATCAGCCCCAGCATTTT. Its protein product is CASGRTGDSNQPQHF.

This clone was seen a handful of times. The genes are TRBV28 and TRBJ1-2, with TRBD1 matching over 9 bases. This CDR3 contains 17 residues. V lost 10 bases to trimming and J lost 0 bases; unmatched junction nucleotides: 15. Germline V lookup: CDR1 MDHEN, CDR2 SYDVKM. The CDR3 DNA reads TGTGCCACCGCCCGTGGTCGGGGGGACAGGGCTAACTATGGCTACACCTTC. It specifies CATARGRGDRANYGYTF.

The V call is TRBV9, the J call TRBJ1-1, with a possible D match to TRBD1 (5 bases). V was clipped by 4 bases and J by 0 bases, with 16 bases between them. This CDR3 has 16 residues. Germline-derived CDR1 and CDR2 are SGDLS and YYNGEE. DNA for the CDR3: TGTGCCAGCAGCCGTGCGGTTGGGGCTATGAACACTGAAGCTTTCTTT. This gives the protein CASSRAVGAMNTEAFF.

The chain links TRBV9 to TRBJ1-2, with 9 bases fitting TRBD1. The CDR3 runs 16 residues. CDR1 and CDR2 from the germline V gene are SGDLS and YYNGEE. With 0 bases clipped from V and 4 bases from J, the junction kept 7 bases outside the gene matches. The CDR3 reads CASSVASGDRAYGYTF. The CDR3 DNA is TGTGCCAGCAGCGTAGCTTCGGGGGACAGGGCCTATGGCTACACCTTC.

J is TRBJ1-4 and V is TRBV7-2; a possible D gene is TRBD1 (5 bases). V lost 4 bases and J lost 3, with 15 bases in between. Germline lookup yields CDR1 SGHTA and CDR2 FQGNSA. The CDR3 is 16 residues long. CDR3 nucleotide sequence: TGTGCCAGCAGCTCACTTCCCGGGGGGGCTAATGAAAAACTGTTTTTT. It specifies CASSSLPGGANEKLFF. The variable domain in full, completed from reference TRBV7-2 and TRBJ1-4, reads GAGVSQSPSNKVTEKGKDVELRCDPISGHTALYWYRQSLGQGLEFLIYFQGNSAPDKSGLPSDRFSAERTGGSVSTLTIQRTQQEDSAVYLCASSSLPGGANEKLFFGSGTQLSVL.

The V call is TRBV19, the J call TRBJ2-5; perhaps TRBD1 as D (6 bases). The V end lost 6 bases, the J end lost 4 bases, and 15 bases lay between the germline ends. The CDR3 is 14 amino acids. CDR1 and CDR2 from the germline V gene are LNHDA and SQIVND (reference sequence). CDR3 protein: CASRNLQGGETQYF. The CDR3 region has the DNA TGTGCCAGTAGGAATCTACAGGGTGGAGAGACCCAGTACTTC.

The chain couples TRBV19 to TRBJ1-5, with 8 bases that match TRBD1. The CDR3 is made up of 15 amino acids. Germline V gene data show CDR1 as LNHDA and CDR2 as SQIVND (reference sequence). The junction had 4 bases not matched to a gene; V was cut back by 5 bases and J by 1 base. For the CDR3, the DNA is TGTGCCAGTAGTTTGGGGACAGGCAGCAATCAGCCCCAGCATTTT. This sequence encodes CASSLGTGSNQPQHF.

A note on this clone: The sample contains more than one DNA sequence encoding this CDR3. The rearrangement joins TRBV18 to TRBJ1-1; D is possibly TRBD1 (5 bases). Germline V gives CDR1 KGHSH, CDR2 LQKENI. This CDR3 region has 14 residues. The germline V and J ends were trimmed by 2 bases and 1 base, with 8 bases remaining between them. DNA for the CDR3: TGTGCCAGCTCACCAGGTAGGGGGAACACTGAAGCTTTCTTT. It codes for CASSPGRGNTEAFF.

For this clone: A junction end diverges from the germline sequence, so it may reflect a read error. The genes are TRBV5-1 and TRBJ2-5; 7 bases fit TRBD1. The CDR3 totals 15 residues. The germline V gene has CDR1 SGHRS and CDR2 YFSETQ. DNA of the CDR3: TGCGCCAGCAACTTGATCGACAGGGATGAAGAGACCCAGTACTTC. Translated, it gives CASNLIDRDEETQYF. The variable domain in full, with the rest retrieved from reference TRBV5-1 and TRBJ2-5, is KAGVTQTPRYLIKTRGQQVTLSCSPISGHRSVSWYQQTPGQGLQFLFEYFSETQRNKGNFPGRFSGRQFSNSRSEMNVSTLELGDSALYLCASNLIDRDEETQYFGPGTRLLVL.

This clone has just a few counts. The chain uses TRBV5-1 and TRBJ2-6, with TRBD1 matching over 9 bases. There are 18 residues in the CDR3. Trimming took 4 bases from V and 0 from J; bases not matched to a gene: 8. From germline, CDR1 is SGHRS and CDR2 YFSETQ. The CDR3 sequence: CASSQGQGHFSGANVLTF. For the CDR3, the DNA is TGCGCCAGCAGCCAGGGACAGGGCCACTTCTCTGGGGCCAACGTCCTGACTTTC.

This chain links TRBV28 with TRBJ1-3; D is perhaps TRBD1 (5 bases). CDR3 length equals 17 residues. CDR1 and CDR2 from the germline V gene are MDHEN and SYDVKM. The V and J ends lost 5 bases and 0 bases respectively, with 17 bases between them. CDR3 loop: CASSPWRGTPSGNTIYF. The CDR3, as DNA: TGTGCCAGCAGTCCATGGCGGGGGACCCCCTCTGGAAACACCATATATTTT.

This clone was counted only a few times. The V call is TRBV6-5, the J call TRBJ2-7; TRBD1 is a possible D gene (5 bases). The CDR3 covers 14 residues. The germline gives CDR1 MNHEY, CDR2 SVGAGI. Trimming removed 3 bases from V and 1 base from J, with 10 bases in between. The CDR3, as DNA: TGTGCCAGCAGTTATGTCCAGGGATCCTACGAGCAGTACTTC. It specifies CASSYVQGSYEQYF.